This T cell receptor (beta chain) originates from a study of T cell responses to AZD1222 COVID-19 vaccine. Sequenced by immunoSEQ multiplex PCR; TCRdb stores in-frame clones only, minus some. The sample shows tens of thousands of clones, around 84% of them seen only once. With respect to this clone: The antigen is not known.

Notes on the study in general: White British ancestry dominated among donors, who included more females, and clonal diversity was possibly underestimated. Unmutated variant regions are reportedly targeted by nearly half of spike-specific TCRs. Only six or seven AZD1222 recipients tested seropositive at baseline.

From germline, CDR1 is MNHEY and CDR2 SVGAGI. Trimming left V 4 bases short and J 8 bases short, with 12 bases between. This CDR3 is built from 12 residues. The chain joins TRBV6-5 to TRBJ2-7, with D perhaps TRBD1 or TRBD2 (5 bases each). The sequencing used peripheral blood, collected on day 0 of AZD1222 vaccination. This TCR was recovered from an adult in good health. CDR3 loop: CASSFSEGQQYF. The CDR3 region has the DNA TGTGCCAGCAGTTTCAGCGAGGGACAGCAGTACTTC.